The 27 T cell receptor beta chains reported below all come from one sample, sequenced in a study of CD8 T cells in Susac syndrome. The authors reverse transcribed roughly 0.5 to 1 ug RNA with random hexamers. TCRdb reanalysed the immunoSEQ multiplex PCR reads using MiXCR and keeps one entry per CDR3 protein. Altogether tens of thousands of distinct CDR3 sequences are present, 85% to 95% being singletons, with the ten largest covering roughly 0.46%. The sequencing sample was made of CD8+ T cells from PBMCs. The receptors were gathered from a human donor with Susac syndrome.

The chain's CDR3 is CASSLVPQPMGIAGNNEQFF. The CDR3 DNA follows: TGTGCCAGCAGCTTAGTACCCCAGCCTATGGGAATAGCGGGAAACAATGAGCAGTTCTTC. V gene TRBV11-2 combines with J gene TRBJ2-1; TRBD2 agrees at 8 bases. Germline CDR1 is SGHAT and CDR2 is FQNNGV. V lost 1 base, J lost 5 bases, and 19 bases stayed unmatched. This CDR3 spans 20 amino acids.

The gene calls are TRBV6-2 or TRBV6-3 and TRBJ2-5; D is perhaps TRBD1 (5 bases). V was pared by 2 bases and J by 4 bases, with 11 bases between. The germline V gene has CDR1 MNHEY and CDR2 SVGEGT. The CDR3 length is 14 residues. CDR3 sequence: CASSYAGRSETQYF. CDR3 nucleotides: TGTGCCAGCAGTTACGCAGGGCGATCAGAGACCCAGTACTTC.

The chain has TRBV12-3 or TRBV12-4 and TRBJ2-5; no clear D gene. There are 18 residues in the CDR3. V dropped 1 base and J dropped 4 bases, with 22 bases sitting between them. CDR3 protein: CASSLGHRSSDRRETQYF. The CDR3 bases are TGTGCCAGCAGTTTAGGGCACCGGAGCAGTGATAGACGAGAGACCCAGTACTTC.

The chain joins TRBV12-3 or TRBV12-4 to TRBJ2-2; 7 bases align to TRBD1. The length of the CDR3 is 14 residues. The ends lost 7 bases at V and 0 bases at J; junction bases unmatched: 2. This chain's CDR3 is CASTGQTNTGELFF. The CDR3 nucleotides are TGTGCCAGCACGGGACAGACGAACACCGGGGAGCTGTTTTTT.

V gene TRBV13 combines with J gene TRBJ2-1; possible D gene TRBD1, 6 bases. V was trimmed by 2 bases and J by 1 base, leaving 9 bases between them. This CDR3 contains 15 residues. CDR1 and CDR2 from the germline V gene are PRHDT and FYEKMQ (reference sequence). CDR3 residues: CASSLRTASYNEQFF. CDR3 DNA sequence: TGTGCCAGCAGCTTACGGACAGCGTCCTACAATGAGCAGTTCTTC.

The table lists this clonotype with a few counts. This rearrangement joins TRBV29-1 to TRBJ1-2; 8 bases map to TRBD1. From germline, CDR1 is SQVTM and CDR2 ANQGSEA. The trim removed 5 bases at V and 6 bases at J, leaving 5 bases unmatched. The CDR3 runs to 12 residues. The CDR3 is CSVQDRVDGYTF. CDR3 in DNA: TGCAGCGTTCAGGACAGGGTAGATGGCTACACCTTC.

This chain connects TRBV29-1 to TRBJ1-5, with a tentative D call TRBD1 (5 bases). V lost 1 base, J lost 4 bases, and 14 bases lay in between. From germline, CDR1 is SQVTM and CDR2 ANQGSEA. The CDR3 is 15 residues long. The CDR3 region is CSVEVSPGGNQPQHF. CDR3 in DNA: TGCAGCGTTGAAGTTTCCCCGGGGGGTAATCAGCCCCAGCATTTT.

The DNA for the CDR3 is TGCAGCGTGGACGCGGGAGAGACCCAGTACTTC. It specifies CSVDAGETQYF. The chain is built from TRBV29-1 and TRBJ2-5; possibly TRBD2 for D (5 bases). The V gene's germline CDR1 is SQVTM and CDR2 ANQGSEA. This CDR3 spans 11 amino acids. Between the trimmed V and J ends, which lost 6 bases and 4 bases, there was a span of 9 bases. Full variable domain (missing parts from reference TRBV29-1 and TRBJ2-5): SAVISQKPSRDICQRGTSLTIQCQVDSQVTMMFWYRQQPGQSLTLIATANQGSEATYESGFVIDKFPISRPNLTFSTLTVSNMSPEDSSIYLCSVDAGETQYFGPGTRLLVL.

The V gene is TRBV27, the J gene TRBJ2-7; 8 bases agree with TRBD2. The CDR3 runs to 13 residues. Trimming removed 8 bases from V and 3 bases from J; junction bases left unmatched: 6. Per the germline V gene, CDR1 is MNHEY and CDR2 is SMNVEV (reference sequence). The CDR3 sequence: CASGTSGYYEQYF. The CDR3 coding sequence is TGTGCCAGCGGAACTAGCGGATACTACGAGCAGTACTTC.

This clonotype is a singleton in its sample. CDR3 nucleotide sequence: TGCAGTGCTAGACCACTTCGGGAGGGGGCATTAGGCGAGCAGTACTTC. This translates into CSARPLREGALGEQYF. The rearrangement uses TRBV20-1 and TRBJ2-7, with TRBD2 as a possible D gene (8 bases). The CDR3 has 16 residues. Trimming shortened V by 2 bases and J by 6 bases, and 23 bases separated the two germline ends. CDR1 is DFQATT and CDR2 is SNEGSKA in the germline V gene (reference sequence).

In DNA form, the CDR3 reads TGTGCCAGCAGTTCCTCGCAAAGCTACGAGCAGTACTTC. This sequence encodes CASSSSQSYEQYF. The chain recombines TRBV28 with TRBJ2-7; D call uncertain. V was trimmed by 4 bases and J by 3 bases, leaving 10 bases between them. The CDR3 spans 13 residues. Germline V gene lookup returns CDR1 MDHEN and CDR2 SYDVKM.

The gene calls are TRBV4-1 and TRBJ1-1; D call uncertain. V lost 0 bases and J lost 0, with 23 bases in between. CDR3 length: 20 amino acids. CDR1 and CDR2 (germline): MGHRA, YSYEKL. The CDR3 is CASSQEGEVRTPLLNTEAFF. The CDR3 region has the DNA TGCGCCAGCAGCCAAGAGGGAGAAGTTCGGACCCCGCTCCTGAACACTGAAGCTTTCTTT.

The chain employs TRBV19 and TRBJ2-6; D may be TRBD1 or TRBD2 (5 bases each). The V gene's germline CDR1 is LNHDA and CDR2 SQIVND (reference sequence). There are 15 residues in the CDR3. V lost 6 bases, J lost 0 bases, and 9 bases lay in between. The CDR3 protein is CASRLGDSGANVLTF. The CDR3 DNA sequence: TGTGCCAGTAGATTGGGGGACTCTGGGGCCAACGTCCTGACTTTC.

The rearrangement links TRBV12-3 or TRBV12-4 to TRBJ2-7, with D perhaps matching TRBD1 or TRBD2 (5 bases each). The CDR3 has 12 amino acids. The V and J ends lost 5 bases and 5 bases respectively, with 10 bases between them. The chain's CDR3 is CASSKGRDEQYF. The DNA for the CDR3 is TGTGCCAGCAGTAAGGGGAGAGACGAGCAGTACTTC.

This chain links TRBV19 with TRBJ1-1; D is ambiguous. The CDR3 consists of 13 residues. CDR1 LNHDA and CDR2 SQIVND come from the germline V gene (reference sequence). V lost 11 bases to trimming and J lost 0 bases, with 13 bases between them. The DNA for the CDR3 is TGTGCCGGATCACAGACCTTGAACACTGAAGCTTTCTTT. Protein: CAGSQTLNTEAFF.

In nucleotides, the CDR3 is TGTGCCAGCAGCCAAGGTCCGAGACAGTCAATTCACTACGAGCAGTACTTC. Its protein product is CASSQGPRQSIHYEQYF. This chain uses TRBV14 with TRBJ2-7, with D possibly matching TRBD1 (5 bases). V was shortened by 1 base and J by 3 bases, with 19 bases between the two germline ends. CDR3 length: 17 residues. CDR1 SGHDN and CDR2 FVKESK come from the germline V gene.

The CDR3 DNA reads as TGTGCCACCAGCGCCCCGACAGGGAATGGCTACACCTTC. It codes for CATSAPTGNGYTF. The rearrangement links TRBV15 to TRBJ1-2; 7 nucleotides line up with TRBD1. CDR1 and CDR2 (germline): LNHNV, YYDKDF (reference sequence). Trimming at V came to 5 bases and at J to 6 bases, leaving 6 bases not matched to a gene. CDR3 length equals 13 residues.

V usage is TRBV2 and J usage is TRBJ2-2; D remains unclear. This CDR3 is 14 amino acids long. V was trimmed by 0 bases and J by 8 bases, leaving 10 bases between them. The germline gives CDR1 SNHLY, CDR2 FYNNEI. CDR3 amino acids: CASSEAFGLGELFF. In nucleotides, the CDR3 is TGTGCCAGCAGTGAAGCATTCGGCCTTGGGGAGCTGTTTTTT.

This clonotype was seen only once. V is TRBV29-1 and J is TRBJ2-1, with 10 bases aligning to TRBD2. V shed 1 base and J 3 bases; nucleotides not matched to a gene: 6. The V gene's germline CDR1 is SQVTM and CDR2 ANQGSEA. The CDR3 has 16 amino acids. The chain's CDR3 is CSVEGGLAENYNEQFF. The CDR3 nucleotides read TGCAGCGTTGAAGGAGGACTAGCGGAAAACTACAATGAGCAGTTCTTC.

CDR3 nucleotide sequence: TGCAGCGTTGAGGCGTTGGGGTGGACTAGTTTCAACCAAGAGACCCAGTACTTC. Translated: CSVEALGWTSFNQETQYF. V gene TRBV29-1 combines with J gene TRBJ2-5, with TRBD2 identical over 7 bases. The germline gives CDR1 SQVTM, CDR2 ANQGSEA. The CDR3 length is 18 residues. Trimming cost V 3 bases and J 0 bases; bases outside gene matches: 16.

This chain connects TRBV28 to TRBJ2-7; 7 bases map to TRBD1. Germline CDR1 and CDR2: MDHEN and SYDVKM. This CDR3 contains 15 residues. Unmatched junction bases numbered 8, after V lost 1 base and J lost 5 bases. In DNA form, the CDR3 reads TGTGCCAGCAGTTTATCCCAAGGGGGCTGGAACGAGCAGTACTTC. Translated, it gives CASSLSQGGWNEQYF.

V gene TRBV30 combines with J gene TRBJ1-2; a weak D match, TRBD1 (6 bases). The V gene's germline CDR1 is GTSNPN and CDR2 SVGIG (reference sequence). V was clipped by 2 bases and J by 5 bases, with 12 bases between them. The CDR3 extends over 13 amino acids. In DNA, the CDR3 is TGTGCCTGGAGTCCTAAGGACAGTTATGGCTACACCTTC. It encodes CAWSPKDSYGYTF.

The CDR3 DNA reads as TGCAGTGCTAGAGATTATGGGGGTCTTAACTCCTACGAGCAGTACTTC. Translating it yields CSARDYGGLNSYEQYF. The genes are TRBV20-1 and TRBJ2-7; D may correspond to TRBD1 or TRBD2 (5 bases each). This CDR3 is 16 amino acids long. V lost 0 bases and J lost 0, with 15 bases in between. CDR1 is DFQATT, CDR2 SNEGSKA, per germline (reference sequence).

Regarding this clonotype: Mismatch with germline at one junction end may stem from a read error. The J gene is TRBJ2-7, the V gene TRBV7-7; maybe TRBD2 (5 bases). There are 13 residues in the CDR3. Germline V gives CDR1 SSHAT, CDR2 FNYEAQ (reference sequence). The CDR3: CASSLERRSEQYF. The DNA of the CDR3 is TGTGCTAGCAGCTTAGAGAGGAGGTCCGAGCAGTACTTC. The full variable domain, its missing parts supplied by reference TRBV7-7 and TRBJ2-7, is GAGVSQSPRYKVTKRGQDVTLRCDPISSHATLYWYQQALGQGPEFLTYFNYEAQPDKSGLPSDRFSAERPEGSISTLTIQRTEQRDSAMYRCASSLERRSEQYFGPGTRLTVT.

This chain joins TRBV20-1 and TRBJ2-1; TRBD2 agrees at 10 bases. J was trimmed by 9 bases and V by 2 bases; bases with no gene match: 10. CDR1 and CDR2 (germline): DFQATT, SNEGSKA (reference sequence). This CDR3 spans 15 amino acids. CDR3 in amino acids: CSARFSAGGPPEQFF. The CDR3 coding sequence is TGCAGTGCTAGATTCTCAGCGGGAGGGCCACCTGAGCAGTTCTTC.

V gene TRBV4-1 combines with J gene TRBJ2-3; TRBD1 is a possible D gene (5 bases). V dropped 0 bases and J dropped 4 bases, with 11 bases sitting between them. In germline, CDR1 is MGHRA, CDR2 YSYEKL. The CDR3 is 15 residues long. For the CDR3, the DNA is TGCGCCAGCAGCCAAGATGCAGGGCGTGCAGATACGCAGTATTTT. Translation gives CASSQDAGRADTQYF.

The CDR3 is CASSIGFRGFGELFF. The CDR3 DNA is TGTGCCAGTAGTATAGGTTTTAGGGGTTTCGGGGAGCTGTTTTTT. This rearrangement joins TRBV19 to TRBJ2-2; D perhaps matches TRBD1 (5 bases). Germline assignment: CDR1 LNHDA and CDR2 SQIVND (reference sequence). The V end was cut by 1 base, the J end by 7 bases, with 13 bases between. The CDR3 runs 15 residues.